What follows describes a single TCR beta chain. Its antigen is currently unknown. The sample is drawn from a study of CD8 T cells in Susac syndrome. Study-wide points: The study recognized that the number of individuals in its TCR sequencing and HLA analysis was relatively small.

The RNA input was roughly 0.45 to 1 ug, and it was reverse transcribed with random hexamers. An immunoSEQ multiplex PCR amplified TCR beta CDR3 over 54 Vbeta and 13 Jbeta. MiXCR was run by TCRdb on the immunoSEQ multiplex PCR reads, yielding one entry per CDR3 protein. The table includes around 200,000 distinct CDR3 sequences, around 93% detected once. V gave up 8 bases and J gave up 1 base, with 21 bases separating them. Germline V gene sequence: CDR1 MNHNS, CDR2 SASEGT. The CDR3 has 16 residues. Sequencing of TCR beta was undertaken in CD8+ and CD4+ T cells derived from blood. Treatment-naive patients with stable or active relapsing-remitting disease were the multiple sclerosis controls.

This TCR derives from a human donor with multiple sclerosis. This chain uses TRBV6-1 with TRBJ2-7, with D possibly called TRBD1 or TRBD2 (5 bases each). The sample consisted of CD4+ T cells from PBMCs. The CDR3 DNA sequence: TGTGCCAGCGTCCCCTCTCCCGGGACGGGTTCCTACGAGCAGTACTTC. The encoded protein is CASVPSPGTGSYEQYF.